This is a list of T cell receptor beta chains from one sample in a study of T cell changes during pregnancy in multiple sclerosis. Clones were sequenced by immunoSEQ multiplex PCR, and TCRdb holds only the in-frame ones, with some missing. The sample holds roughly 57,000 clones; 89% are singletons and the top ten take about 2.3%. The sample in question was peripheral blood, obtained in the first trimester of pregnancy. Every receptor here comes from a female donor with multiple sclerosis, enrolled in a pregnancy study. CDR3s include the opening cysteine and the closing phenylalanine or tryptophan. The D gene is left open where the match is weak. Size is omitted from some rows. Given values are once, few, many or a class for expanded clones.

clone size	V gene	D gene	CDR3 length	J gene	CDR3 DNA	CDR3 protein
.	TRBV7-2	.	17	TRBJ1-1	TGTGCCAGCAGCTTAGCGCAACGGTCGAGATTCGGGACTGAAGCTTTCTTT	CASSLAQRSRFGTEAFF
.	TRBV6-1	.	12	TRBJ2-5	TGTGCCAGCAGTGAAGCAGCGGAGACCCAGTACTTC	CASSEAAETQYF
.	TRBV6-6	.	15	TRBJ1-6	TGTGCCGCTACAGATCAGGGCATATCCCATTCACCCCTCCACTTT	CAATDQGISHSPLHF
.	TRBV7-9	.	16	TRBJ2-7	TGTGCCAGCAGCTTAGGGGGACTGAGGGGTACCTACGAGCAGTACTTC	CASSLGGLRGTYEQYF
once	TRBV28	.	14	TRBJ1-4	TGTGCCAGCAGTTTCAATGAGGCGGGGGAAAAACTGTTTTTT	CASSFNEAGEKLFF
.	TRBV5-1	TRBD1	15	TRBJ1-2	TGCGCCAGCAGCTTGGATCGCGCAGGGGGCGGCGGCTACACCTTC	CASSLDRAGGGGYTF
.	TRBV11-2	TRBD1	14	TRBJ1-2	TGTGCCAGCAGCTTATCAGACAGGGACTATGGCTACACCTTC	CASSLSDRDYGYTF
.	TRBV19	.	14	TRBJ1-1	TGTGCCAGTAGTATTCGGGGATTGAACACTGAAGCTTTCTTT	CASSIRGLNTEAFF
.	TRBV7-9	.	12	TRBJ1-4	TGTGCCAGCAGCTTATCAGGCGAAAAACTGTTTTTT	CASSLSGEKLFF
.	TRBV19	TRBD1	16	TRBJ1-1	TGTGCCAGTAGTCCCCAGGGCTCCAGGGGGATTAATGAAGCTTTCTTT	CASSPQGSRGINEAFF
.	TRBV4-2	TRBD1	15	TRBJ1-4	TGTGCCAGCAGCCAGAGAGGACAGGGCGGTGAAAAACTGTTTTTT	CASSQRGQGGEKLFF
.	TRBV5-6	.	18	TRBJ1-3	TGTGCCAGCAGCGAAAGATTGACTTCCCCTTTCTCTGGAAACACCATATATTTT	CASSERLTSPFSGNTIYF
.	TRBV19	TRBD1	14	TRBJ1-2	TGTGCCAGTAGTAACCGGGACAGAAACTATGGCTACACCTTC	CASSNRDRNYGYTF
.	TRBV27	.	15	TRBJ1-1	TGTGCCAGCAGCACCATTTCCGGGTTGAACACTGAAGCTTTCTTT	CASSTISGLNTEAFF
.	TRBV27	TRBD1	16	TRBJ1-4	TGTGCCAGCAGTTTAATGTATGGGACAGGGAATGAAAAACTGTTTTTT	CASSLMYGTGNEKLFF
.	TRBV4-1	TRBD2	19	TRBJ2-7	TGCGCCAGCAGCCAAGAGGCCCCCCATAGCGGGAGGCTCTCCTACGAGCAGTACTTC	CASSQEAPHSGRLSYEQYF
.	TRBV23-1	.	13	TRBJ2-2	TGCGCCAGCAGTCAACCGGGAACCGGGGAGCTGTTTTTT	CASSQPGTGELFF
.	TRBV15	.	16	TRBJ1-2	TGTGCCACCAGCAGAGATCAGGGGACACTAGGTTATGGCTACACCTTC	CATSRDQGTLGYGYTF
.	TRBV30	TRBD1	16	TRBJ2-7	TGTGCCTGGAGTGCCATTTCCGGGACAGGGGATGACGAGCAGTACTTC	CAWSAISGTGDDEQYF
.	TRBV7-9	.	12	TRBJ1-5	TGTGCCAGCAGCTTTCAGAATCAGCCCCAGCATTTT	CASSFQNQPQHF
once	TRBV28	TRBD1	17	TRBJ1-1	TGTGCCAGCAGTTTGCCCGACAGGGGGACTATGAACACTGAAGCTTTCTTT	CASSLPDRGTMNTEAFF
.	TRBV7-3	.	16	TRBJ2-1	TGTGCCAGCAGCCCCACGGGCGGGGACTTGTACAATGAGCAGTTCTTC	CASSPTGGDLYNEQFF
.	TRBV2	.	14	TRBJ2-1	TGTGCCAGCGTCACAGGACGCTCCTACAATGAGCAGTTCTTC	CASVTGRSYNEQFF
.	TRBV5-1	TRBD2	18	TRBJ2-4	TGCGCCAGCAGCTTGGGACTAGCGGGGAGTGTACCCAAAAACATTCAGTACTTC	CASSLGLAGSVPKNIQYF